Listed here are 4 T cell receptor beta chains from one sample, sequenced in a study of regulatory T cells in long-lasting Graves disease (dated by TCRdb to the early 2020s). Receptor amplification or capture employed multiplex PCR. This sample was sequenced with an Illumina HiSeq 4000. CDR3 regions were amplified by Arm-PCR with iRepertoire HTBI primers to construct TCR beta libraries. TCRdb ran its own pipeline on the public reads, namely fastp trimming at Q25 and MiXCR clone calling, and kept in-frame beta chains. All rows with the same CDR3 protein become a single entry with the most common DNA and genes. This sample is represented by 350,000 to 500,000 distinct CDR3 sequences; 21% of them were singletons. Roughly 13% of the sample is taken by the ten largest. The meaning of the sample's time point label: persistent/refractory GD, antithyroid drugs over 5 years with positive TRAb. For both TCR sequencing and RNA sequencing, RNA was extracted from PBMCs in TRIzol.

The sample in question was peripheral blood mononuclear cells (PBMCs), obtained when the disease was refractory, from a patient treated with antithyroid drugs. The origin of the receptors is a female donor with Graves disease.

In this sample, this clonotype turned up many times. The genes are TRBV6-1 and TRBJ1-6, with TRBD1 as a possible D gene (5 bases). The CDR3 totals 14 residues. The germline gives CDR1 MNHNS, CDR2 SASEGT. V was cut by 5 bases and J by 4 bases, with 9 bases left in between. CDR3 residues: CASSRRQYNSPLHF. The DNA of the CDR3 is TGTGCCAGCAGTCGGAGACAGTATAATTCACCCCTCCACTTT.

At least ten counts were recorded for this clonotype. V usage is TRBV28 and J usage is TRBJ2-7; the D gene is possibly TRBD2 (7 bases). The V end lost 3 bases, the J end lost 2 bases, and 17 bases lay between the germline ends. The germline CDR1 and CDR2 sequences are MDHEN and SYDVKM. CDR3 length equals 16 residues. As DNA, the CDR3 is TGTGCCAGCAGTTTTGGAGTAGGGGGGGTCCCCTACGAGCAGTACTTC. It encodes CASSFGVGGVPYEQYF.

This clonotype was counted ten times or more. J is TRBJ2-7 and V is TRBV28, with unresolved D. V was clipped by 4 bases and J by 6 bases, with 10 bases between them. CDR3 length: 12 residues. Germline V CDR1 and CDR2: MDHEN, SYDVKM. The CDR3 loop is CASSYSLSEQYF. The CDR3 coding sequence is TGTGCCAGCAGTTACAGTCTCTCCGAGCAGTACTTC.

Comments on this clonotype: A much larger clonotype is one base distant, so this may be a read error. The CDR3 DNA sequence: TGTGCCACAATGCAAAAGAGGGACAGATTCTACGAGCAGTACTTC. This gives the protein CATMQKRDRFYEQYF. The chain recombines TRBV27 with TRBJ2-7, with 7 bases lining up with TRBD1. Germline CDR1 MNHEY, CDR2 SMNVEV (reference sequence). The CDR3 has 15 residues. Germline trimming cut 10 bases from V and 3 bases from J; bases unmatched to any gene: 15.